This TCR beta chain was obtained from a study of regulatory dendritic cells for organ transplantation. Concerning this clone: Its antigen is undetermined.

Study conclusions and caveats: Memory CD8+ clonal expansion seemed more limited with regulatory than mature dendritic cells. Resting memory CD8+ T cells held the most alloreactive clonotypes. Memory CD8+ T cells were the most oligoclonal; naive cells were highly diverse.

CDR3 size: 11 residues. The V gene lost 5 bases and the J gene lost 3 bases, with 3 bases spanning the gap. The germline V gene encodes CDR1 SGHAT and CDR2 FQNNGV. FACS sorted CD4+ or CD8+ T cells into CD45RA+ naive and CD45RO+ memory. This table comes from immunoSEQ multiplex PCR, and its TCRdb copy is limited to in-frame clones, with some not included. The data hold roughly 30,000 clones, with roughly 84% observed a single time. Sequencing input: naive CD8+ T cells from blood. Subset in this sample: CD45RA+ naive T cells. The receptor's source is a human donor in good health. This rearrangement joins TRBV11-2 to TRBJ2-3; the D is unclear. This CDR3 reads CASSITDTQYF. The CDR3 nucleotides read TGTGCCAGCAGCATAACAGATACGCAGTATTTT.